These 23 T cell receptor beta chains share one sample of origin, sequenced in a study of regulatory T cells in long-lasting Graves disease. Time point here: persistent/refractory GD, antithyroid drugs over 5 years with positive TRAb. The TCR library was made from RNA extracted from PBMCs. Library construction for TCR beta used iRepertoire HTBI primers and Arm-PCR of CDR3 regions. A single record per CDR3 protein comes from TCRdb applying MiXCR to the multiplex PCR reads. Of almost 350,000 distinct CDR3 sequences in the sample, roughly 21% were seen once. The input for sequencing was peripheral blood mononuclear cells (PBMCs), taken when the disease was refractory, from a patient treated with antithyroid drugs. These receptors were collected from a female donor with Graves disease.

This rearrangement joins TRBV11-3 to TRBJ2-2; 8 bases map to TRBD1. Trimming cost V 5 bases and J 5 bases; bases outside gene matches: 7. Germline V CDR1 and CDR2: SGHNT, YENEEA. This CDR3 spans 15 amino acids. The CDR3 is CASSQRTGRTGELFF. CDR3 in DNA: TGTGCCAGCAGCCAGAGGACAGGGAGGACCGGGGAGCTGTTTTTT.

This clonotype was recorded at least ten times. V is TRBV28 and J is TRBJ2-7, with D possibly TRBD1 on 6 matching bases. Deletions cut 6 bases from V and 0 bases from J, with 12 bases between. Germline loops: CDR1 MDHEN, CDR2 SYDVKM. The CDR3 has 14 amino acids. The CDR3 here is CASRGAANSYEQYF. The CDR3 nucleotides read TGTGCCAGCAGGGGGGCAGCGAACTCCTACGAGCAGTACTTC.

As regards this clonotype: The junction differs from germline at one of its ends, possibly a read error. The chain combines TRBV12-3 or TRBV12-4 with TRBJ2-6; the D gene is possibly TRBD1 (5 bases). The CDR3 sequence is 16 residues long. The CDR3 spells CASSRARSSGADVLTF. The CDR3 DNA sequence: TGTGCCAGCAGTAGGGCGCGGAGCTCTGGGGCCGACGTCCTGACTTTC.

This clonotype was seen at least ten times. The chain joins TRBV12-3 or TRBV12-4 to TRBJ2-2, with 7 positions matching TRBD2. The ends lost 3 bases at V and 6 bases at J; junction bases unmatched: 4. This CDR3 has 14 amino acids. The CDR3 DNA sequence: TGTGCCAGCAGTTTCTTTCGGGGGGCCGGGGAGCTGTTTTTT. It codes for CASSFFRGAGELFF.

This clonotype was found a few times. V usage is TRBV20-1 and J usage is TRBJ1-2; D is unresolved. Deletions cut 0 bases from V and 4 bases from J, with 12 bases between. The CDR3 covers 14 residues. From germline, CDR1 is DFQATT and CDR2 SNEGSKA (reference sequence). The CDR3 is CSARDDYPTYGYTF. The CDR3 DNA reads as TGCAGTGCTAGAGACGATTACCCCACCTATGGCTACACCTTC.

This clonotype came up many times. V and J are TRBV2 and TRBJ2-5; D is possibly TRBD2 (6 bases). V lost 9 bases and J 5 bases, leaving 22 bases between the germline ends. Germline-derived CDR1 and CDR2 are SNHLY and FYNNEI. This CDR3 region has 15 residues. The CDR3: CASKRGTRPGETQYF. CDR3 sequence (DNA): TGTGCCAGTAAACGGGGGACTCGACCTGGGGAGACCCAGTACTTC.

This clonotype was seen ten or more times. This chain joins TRBV6-1 and TRBJ1-2; 7 nucleotides align to TRBD1. The J segment lost 8 bases and the V segment lost 6 bases, leaving 12 bases of the junction unmatched. The germline gives CDR1 MNHNS, CDR2 SASEGT. This CDR3 comprises 14 residues. This CDR3 reads CASSGDSFYGGYTF. The CDR3 DNA sequence: TGTGCCAGCAGCGGGGACAGTTTCTATGGGGGCTACACCTTC.

This clonotype was detected once. A read error may explain this, as a much larger clone is one base away. The rearrangement links TRBV5-1 to TRBJ1-1, with 10 bases fitting TRBD1. CDR1 SGHRS and CDR2 YFSETQ come from the germline V gene. This CDR3 spans 13 amino acids. CDR3 loop: CVSSEMTGGQAFF. In DNA, the CDR3 is TGCGTCAGCAGCGAGATGACAGGGGGCCAAGCTTTCTTT.

Details on this clonotype: This likely stems from a read error, as it lies one base from a far larger clone. V usage is TRBV12-3 or TRBV12-4 and J usage is TRBJ2-5; D is possibly TRBD1 or TRBD2 (6 bases each). The V and J ends lost 6 bases and 7 bases respectively, with 24 bases between them. This CDR3 is built from 16 residues. CDR3 amino acids: CASSQRTGGRLVTQYF. The CDR3 DNA reads as TGTGCCAGCAGCCAAAGGACTGGGGGGCGTCTGGTGACCCAGTACTTC.

This clonotype was observed at least ten times. The V call is TRBV24-1, the J call TRBJ1-2, with TRBD1 identical over 12 bases. The CDR3 covers 14 residues. Per the germline V gene, CDR1 is KGHDR and CDR2 is SFDVKD. V was pared by 6 bases and J by 6 bases, with 4 bases of the junction left unmatched. CDR3 protein: CATSTGQGAHGYTF. The CDR3 DNA sequence: TGTGCCACCAGTACGGGACAGGGGGCCCATGGCTACACCTTC.

This clonotype was observed a few times. The J gene is TRBJ2-7, the V gene TRBV5-1; TRBD2 is a possible D gene (5 bases). V was pared by 0 bases and J by 7 bases, with 14 bases between. The CDR3 runs 14 residues. Per germline, CDR1 SGHRS and CDR2 YFSETQ. CDR3 amino acids: CASSLGNERVEQYF. As DNA, the CDR3 is TGCGCCAGCAGCTTGGGCAACGAGAGGGTGGAGCAGTACTTC.

This clonotype came up a few times. This may be a read error, as it is one base from a much larger clone. No conserved phenylalanine or tryptophan is present at the end of the CDR3, so a read error is the likely explanation. This chain links TRBV28 with TRBJ1-2; D uncertain. The CDR3 sequence is 11 residues long. Germline V gives CDR1 MDHEN, CDR2 SYDVKM. V was trimmed by 6 bases and J by 5 bases, leaving 7 bases between them. The CDR3 spells CASSQKYGYTS. Written as DNA, the CDR3 is TGTGCCAGCAGCCAAAAGTATGGCTACACCTCC.

V gene TRBV11-2 combines with J gene TRBJ2-5; D gene unclear. The ends were cut back, 5 bases at V and 4 bases at J, with 17 bases in the middle. Per germline, CDR1 SGHAT and CDR2 FQNNGV. This CDR3 spans 15 amino acids. In DNA, the CDR3 is TGTGCCAGCAGCCTACTTAATGCCGTTCCAGAGACCCAGTACTTC. Its translation is CASSLLNAVPETQYF.

This clonotype was recorded many times. This rearrangement joins TRBV29-1 to TRBJ2-7, with a weak D call TRBD1 (5 bases). The CDR3 runs 12 residues. V was pared by 5 bases and J by 1 base, with 9 bases between. Germline V gene lookup returns CDR1 SQVTM and CDR2 ANQGSEA. The CDR3 here is CSVQGFSYEQYF. CDR3 nucleotide sequence: TGCAGCGTTCAGGGTTTTTCCTACGAGCAGTACTTC.

The V call is TRBV4-3, the J call TRBJ1-1; tentative D call: TRBD1 (5 bases). V was cut by 2 bases and J by 7 bases, with 11 bases left in between. Germline lookup yields CDR1 LGHNA and CDR2 YSLEER. This CDR3 spans 13 amino acids. The CDR3 DNA is TGCGCCAGCAGCCAACCGGGGGGGGGTGAAGCTTTCTTT. It encodes CASSQPGGGEAFF.

This clonotype has only a few counts. The J gene is TRBJ2-6, the V gene TRBV7-9; 10 bases map to TRBD1. Trimming at V came to 1 base and at J to 4 bases, leaving 7 bases not matched to a gene. Looked up from germline, CDR1 is SEHNR and CDR2 is FQNEAQ (reference sequence). The CDR3 contains 18 residues. The CDR3 DNA follows: TGTGCCAGCAGCTTAGGTTGGGACAGGGGCCCCGGGGCCAACGTCCTGACTTTC. It is translated as CASSLGWDRGPGANVLTF. The full variable domain, in which reference TRBV7-9 and TRBJ2-6 provide the parts outside the CDR3, is DTGVSQNPRHKITKRGQNVTFRCDPISEHNRLYWYRQTLGQGPEFLTYFQNEAQLEKSRLLSDRFSAERPKGSFSTLEIQRTEQGDSAMYLCASSLGWDRGPGANVLTFGAGSRLTVL.

The rearrangement uses TRBV7-2 and TRBJ2-3; 7 nucleotides agree with TRBD2. The J segment lost 4 bases and the V segment lost 3 bases, leaving 4 bases of the junction unmatched. The germline V gene has CDR1 SGHTA and CDR2 FQGNSA. The CDR3 is 14 amino acids. The DNA for the CDR3 is TGTGCCAGCAGCTTTAGCGGGTTGTCAGATACGCAGTATTTT. It specifies CASSFSGLSDTQYF.

In this sample, this clonotype turned up many times. This chain's CDR3 is CASSATVAVGNTIYF. The CDR3 DNA reads TGTGCCAGCAGTGCGACGGTGGCCGTTGGAAACACCATATATTTT. The genes are TRBV2 and TRBJ1-3, with no clear D. This CDR3 spans 15 amino acids. CDR1 is SNHLY, CDR2 FYNNEI, per germline. The germline V and J ends were trimmed by 4 bases and 3 bases, with 13 bases remaining between them.

A word on this clonotype: A clone one base away is much larger, so this may be a read error. The genes are TRBV6-2 or TRBV6-3 and TRBJ1-1; TRBD1 is a possible D gene (6 bases). The CDR3 has 15 residues. Germline V CDR1 and CDR2: MNHEY, SVGEGT. Trimming pared 5 bases from V and 5 bases from J, leaving 18 bases between. The CDR3 loop reads CASSDPGHLWTEAFF. CDR3 bases: TGTGCCAGCAGTGACCCGGGACACCTCTGGACTGAAGCTTTCTTT.

There are a few counts of this clonotype. This chain connects TRBV7-2 to TRBJ2-2; D is possibly TRBD1 (6 bases). The V end was cut by 4 bases, the J end by 4 bases, with 13 bases between. This CDR3 has 15 residues. CDR1 is SGHTA and CDR2 is FQGNSA in the germline V gene. In nucleotides, the CDR3 is TGTGCCAGCAGCTCCCCGAGGGGGAGCACCGGGGAGCTGTTTTTT. It specifies CASSSPRGSTGELFF.

This clonotype was detected a few times. The chain has TRBV6-1 and TRBJ1-6; D perhaps matches TRBD1 (5 bases). Trimming pared 7 bases from V and 4 bases from J, leaving 20 bases between. Germline lookup yields CDR1 MNHNS and CDR2 SASEGT. CDR3 length: 17 amino acids. DNA for the CDR3: TGTGCCAGCACCGTCCTAATGGGGCCGGGTTATAATTCACCCCTCCACTTT. It codes for CASTVLMGPGYNSPLHF.

Many counts were recorded for this clonotype. This CDR3 reads CASSFYRGETQYF. CDR3 DNA: TGTGCCAGTAGTTTCTACAGAGGGGAGACCCAGTACTTC. J is TRBJ2-5 and V is TRBV19; a weak D match, TRBD2 (5 bases). The CDR3 consists of 13 residues. Deletions cut 5 bases from V and 5 bases from J, with 12 bases between. Germline CDR1 and CDR2: LNHDA and SQIVND (reference sequence).

In DNA form, the CDR3 reads TGTGCCTCTCAGCCGACAGGGCTAGCCCTCTACGAGCAGTACTTC. It codes for CASQPTGLALYEQYF. V and J are TRBV19 and TRBJ2-7; 7 positions match TRBD1. Germline CDR1 LNHDA, CDR2 SQIVND (reference sequence). V shed 11 bases, J shed 3 bases, and the junction held 16 bases outside the gene matches. The CDR3 is 15 amino acids.